A single T cell receptor (beta chain) is shown here with its context. Its antigen is undetermined. The sample belongs to a study of cytomegalovirus exposure and HLA in healthy donors. Study results and caveats: TCR beta chains numbering some 160 were designated cytomegalovirus-associated. The authors judged a highly shared variant cluster likely a sequencing artifact. In a later analysis, TCR beta V- and J-gene trimming showed a link to a missense DCLRE1C variant. Most sequenced TCRs were rare (though some public TCRs occurred in many donors).

Germline lookup yields CDR1 SGHAT and CDR2 FQNNGV. The CDR3 runs 15 residues. The trim removed 5 bases at V and 0 bases at J, leaving 7 bases unmatched. It was with 60 Vbeta and 13 Jbeta primers that the PCR ran. Sequencing used immunoSEQ multiplex PCR; TCRdb keeps in-frame clones, though not all of them. The sample yields approximately 140,000 clones, around 79% seen once. This TCR was recovered from a human donor in good health. Sequencing used PBMCs. This chain connects TRBV11-2 to TRBJ2-7; TRBD1 aligns across 7 bases. CDR3 in DNA: TGTGCCAGCAGCCCCCCGGGACAGCGCTCCTACGAGCAGTACTTC. Protein sequence: CASSPPGQRSYEQYF. Based on the CDR3 plus reference TRBV11-2 and TRBJ2-7, the full variable domain is EAGVAQSPRYKIIEKRQSVAFWCNPISGHATLYWYQQILGQGPKLLIQFQNNGVVDDSQLPKDRFSAERLKGVDSTLKIQPAKLEDSAVYLCASSPPGQRSYEQYFGPGTRLTVT.